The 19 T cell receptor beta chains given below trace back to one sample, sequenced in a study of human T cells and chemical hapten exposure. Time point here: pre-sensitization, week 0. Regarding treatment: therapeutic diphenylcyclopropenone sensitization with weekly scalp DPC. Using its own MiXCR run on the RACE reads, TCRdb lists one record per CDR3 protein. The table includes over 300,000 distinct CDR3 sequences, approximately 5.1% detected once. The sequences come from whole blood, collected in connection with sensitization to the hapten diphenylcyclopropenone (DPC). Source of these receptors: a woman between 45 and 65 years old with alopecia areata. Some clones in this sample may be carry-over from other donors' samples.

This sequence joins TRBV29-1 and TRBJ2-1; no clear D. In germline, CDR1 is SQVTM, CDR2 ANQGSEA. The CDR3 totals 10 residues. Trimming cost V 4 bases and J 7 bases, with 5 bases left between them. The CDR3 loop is CSVVRNEQFF. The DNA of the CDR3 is TGCAGCGTTGTAAGGAATGAGCAGTTCTTC.

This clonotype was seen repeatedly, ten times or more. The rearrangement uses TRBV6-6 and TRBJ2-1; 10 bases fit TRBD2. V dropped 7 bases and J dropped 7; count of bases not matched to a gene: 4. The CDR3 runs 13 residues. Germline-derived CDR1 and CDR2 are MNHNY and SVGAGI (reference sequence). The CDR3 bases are TGTGCCAGCATCGCTAGCGGGAGAAATGAGCAGTTCTTC. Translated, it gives CASIASGRNEQFF.

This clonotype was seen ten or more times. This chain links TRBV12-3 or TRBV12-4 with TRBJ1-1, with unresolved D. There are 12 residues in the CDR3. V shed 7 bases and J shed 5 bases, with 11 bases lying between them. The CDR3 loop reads CASTPAGTEAFF. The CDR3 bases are TGTGCCAGCACCCCGGCGGGGACTGAAGCTTTCTTT.

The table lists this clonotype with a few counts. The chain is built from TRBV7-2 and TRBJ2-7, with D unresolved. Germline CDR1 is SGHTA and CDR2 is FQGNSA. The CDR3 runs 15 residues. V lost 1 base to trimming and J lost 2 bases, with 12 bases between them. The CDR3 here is CASSLGSIGPYEQYF. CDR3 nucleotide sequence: TGTGCCAGCAGCTTAGGTTCCATTGGGCCCTACGAGCAGTACTTC.

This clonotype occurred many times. DNA for the CDR3: TGTGCCAGCAGCCCGCAGGGGGCGGGGTACGAGCAGTACTTC. Amino acid sequence: CASSPQGAGYEQYF. The gene calls are TRBV3-1 and TRBJ2-7; 8 bases line up with TRBD1. J lost 4 bases, V lost 4 bases, and 6 bases had no gene match. Germline CDR1 and CDR2: LGHDT and YNNKEL (reference sequence). The CDR3 covers 14 residues.

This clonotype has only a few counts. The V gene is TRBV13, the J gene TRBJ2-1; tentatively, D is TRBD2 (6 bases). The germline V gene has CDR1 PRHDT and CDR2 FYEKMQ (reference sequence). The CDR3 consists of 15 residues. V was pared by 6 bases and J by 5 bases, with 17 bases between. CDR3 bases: TGTGCCAGCAGTTCGACTGGGACTGGGAACAATGAGCAGTTCTTC. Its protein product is CASSSTGTGNNEQFF.

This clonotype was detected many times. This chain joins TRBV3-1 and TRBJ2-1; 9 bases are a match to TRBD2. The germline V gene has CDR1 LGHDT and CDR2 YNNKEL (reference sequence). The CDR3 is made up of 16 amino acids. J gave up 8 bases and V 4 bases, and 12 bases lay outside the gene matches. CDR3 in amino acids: CASSLSGGLAPHEQFF. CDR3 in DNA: TGTGCCAGCAGCCTGTCGGGGGGACTAGCCCCCCATGAGCAGTTCTTC.

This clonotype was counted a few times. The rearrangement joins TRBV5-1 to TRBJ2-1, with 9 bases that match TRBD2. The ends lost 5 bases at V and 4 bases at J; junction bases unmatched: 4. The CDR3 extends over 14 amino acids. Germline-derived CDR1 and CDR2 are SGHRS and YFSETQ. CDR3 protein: CASRQAGGYNEQFF. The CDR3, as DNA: TGCGCCAGCAGGCAAGCGGGGGGTTACAATGAGCAGTTCTTC.

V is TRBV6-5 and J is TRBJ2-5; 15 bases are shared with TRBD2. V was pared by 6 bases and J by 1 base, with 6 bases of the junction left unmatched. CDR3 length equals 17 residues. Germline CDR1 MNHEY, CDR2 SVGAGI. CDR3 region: CASRGGTSGGLQETQYF. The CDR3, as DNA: TGTGCCAGCAGGGGAGGGACTAGCGGGGGGCTCCAAGAGACCCAGTACTTC.

The CDR3 here is CASSPYTNEQFF. CDR3 nucleotide sequence: TGTGCCAGCAGCCCCTATACTAATGAGCAGTTCTTC. The gene calls are TRBV7-6 and TRBJ2-1, with D uncertain. Trimming left V 5 bases short and J 7 bases short, with 9 bases between. CDR3 length equals 12 residues. The V gene's germline CDR1 is SGHVS and CDR2 FNYEAQ.

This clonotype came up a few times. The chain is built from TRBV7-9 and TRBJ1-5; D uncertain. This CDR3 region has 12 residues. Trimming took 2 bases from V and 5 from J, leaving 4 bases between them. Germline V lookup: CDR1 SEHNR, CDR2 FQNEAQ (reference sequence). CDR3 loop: CASSLPYQPQHF. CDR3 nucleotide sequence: TGTGCCAGCAGCTTACCCTATCAGCCCCAGCATTTT.

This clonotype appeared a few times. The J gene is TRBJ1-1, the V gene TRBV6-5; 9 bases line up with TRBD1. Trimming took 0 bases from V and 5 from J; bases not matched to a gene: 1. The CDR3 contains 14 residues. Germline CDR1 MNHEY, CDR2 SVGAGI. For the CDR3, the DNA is TGTGCCAGCAGTTACTCGGGACAGGGTACTGAAGCTTTCTTT. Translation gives CASSYSGQGTEAFF.

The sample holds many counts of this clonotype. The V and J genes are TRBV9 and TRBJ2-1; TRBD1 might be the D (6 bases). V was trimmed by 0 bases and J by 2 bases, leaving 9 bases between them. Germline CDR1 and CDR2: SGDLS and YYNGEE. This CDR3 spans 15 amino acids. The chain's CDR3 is CASSVEGDTYNEQFF. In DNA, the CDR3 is TGTGCCAGCAGCGTAGAGGGGGATACCTACAATGAGCAGTTCTTC.

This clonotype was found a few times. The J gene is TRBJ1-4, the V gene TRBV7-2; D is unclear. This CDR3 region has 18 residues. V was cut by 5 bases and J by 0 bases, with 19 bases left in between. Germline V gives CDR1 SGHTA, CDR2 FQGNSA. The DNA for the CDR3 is TGTGCCAGCAGCCCGATTCTGGCAGGAATGGCAACTAATGAAAAACTGTTTTTT. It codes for CASSPILAGMATNEKLFF.

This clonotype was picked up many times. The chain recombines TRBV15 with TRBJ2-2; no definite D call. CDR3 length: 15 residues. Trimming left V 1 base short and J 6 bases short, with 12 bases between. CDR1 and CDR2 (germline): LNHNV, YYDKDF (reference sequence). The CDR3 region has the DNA TGTGCCACCAGCAGAGCGGCAAGAAATGCCGGGGAGCTGTTTTTT. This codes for CATSRAARNAGELFF.

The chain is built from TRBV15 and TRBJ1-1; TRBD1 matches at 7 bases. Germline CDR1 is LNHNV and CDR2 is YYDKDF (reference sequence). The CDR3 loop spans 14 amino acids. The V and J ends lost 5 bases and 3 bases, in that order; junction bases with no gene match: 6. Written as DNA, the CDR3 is TGTGCCACCAGCCACGGACAGGACTACACTGAAGCTTTCTTT. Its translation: CATSHGQDYTEAFF.

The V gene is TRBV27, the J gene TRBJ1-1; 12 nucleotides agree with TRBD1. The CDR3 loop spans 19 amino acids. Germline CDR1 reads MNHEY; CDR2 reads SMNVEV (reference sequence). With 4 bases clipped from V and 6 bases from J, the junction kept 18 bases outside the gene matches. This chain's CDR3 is CASSSRGTGGRLIPPEAFF. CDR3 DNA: TGTGCCAGCAGTTCAAGGGGGACAGGGGGCCGGCTGATCCCCCCTGAAGCTTTCTTT.

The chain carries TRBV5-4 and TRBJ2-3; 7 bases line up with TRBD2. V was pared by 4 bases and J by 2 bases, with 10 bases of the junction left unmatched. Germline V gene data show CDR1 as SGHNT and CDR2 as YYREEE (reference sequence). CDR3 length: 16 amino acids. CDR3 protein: CASSPSGAGLTDTQYF. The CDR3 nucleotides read TGTGCCAGCAGCCCAAGCGGGGCCGGTCTCACAGATACGCAGTATTTT.

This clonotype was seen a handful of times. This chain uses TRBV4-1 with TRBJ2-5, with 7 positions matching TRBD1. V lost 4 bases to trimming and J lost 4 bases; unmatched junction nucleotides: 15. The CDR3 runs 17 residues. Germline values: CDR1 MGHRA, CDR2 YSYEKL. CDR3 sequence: CASSPMPPGQMLETQYF. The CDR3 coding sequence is TGCGCCAGCAGCCCGATGCCTCCGGGACAGATGCTAGAGACCCAGTACTTC.